These T cell receptor beta chains were read from a single sample in a study of cytomegalovirus exposure and HLA in healthy donors. Some clones are missing from TCRdb's copy, which holds only in-frame ones; the method was immunoSEQ multiplex PCR. The data contain around 120,000 clones, just over 70% of them seen just once; the ten biggest clones take up roughly 2.7%. The specimen sequenced was PBMCs. These receptors were obtained from a woman aged 60-75 years in good health and CMV-seropositive. Both conserved end residues are part of each CDR3. The order of the fields is J gene, D gene, clone size, V gene, CDR3 protein, CDR3 DNA. A D gene is named only where the DNA matches it firmly. A row's size may be missing; if present it is once, few, many or a size class.

J: TRBJ1-1; D: NA; size: few; V: TRBV7-3; CDR3: CASTSGGGTEAFF; DNA: TGTGCCAGCACCTCTGGGGGCGGAACTGAAGCTTTCTTT
J: TRBJ1-5; D: NA; size: NA; V: TRBV4-1; CDR3: CASSQGGGGQPQHF; DNA: TGCGCCAGCAGCCAAGGGGGGGGAGGTCAGCCCCAGCATTTT
J: TRBJ1-6; D: TRBD1; size: NA; V: TRBV5-8; CDR3: CASSLRQGGSPLHF; DNA: TGTGCCAGCAGCTTGAGACAGGGGGGTTCACCCCTCCACTTT
J: TRBJ2-7; D: NA; size: NA; V: TRBV10-3; CDR3: CAIRGNRENYEQYF; DNA: TGTGCCATCAGGGGAAACCGGGAGAACTACGAGCAGTACTTC
J: TRBJ2-1; D: NA; size: NA; V: TRBV5-1; CDR3: CASSLARGSYNEQFF; DNA: TGCGCCAGCAGCTTGGCCCGGGGATCCTACAATGAGCAGTTCTTC
J: TRBJ1-5; D: NA; size: once; V: TRBV6-1; CDR3: CASSEGPGGWPQHF; DNA: TGTGCCAGCAGTGAAGGACCCGGCGGTTGGCCCCAGCATTTT
J: TRBJ2-7; D: TRBD1; size: NA; V: TRBV14; CDR3: CASSHLLGRGTGGYEQYF; DNA: TGTGCCAGCAGCCACCTCCTGGGTAGGGGGACAGGGGGCTACGAGCAGTACTTC
J: TRBJ1-6; D: TRBD1; size: once; V: TRBV19; CDR3: CASRGQGGLIRDSPLHF; DNA: TGTGCCAGTAGAGGACAGGGCGGGTTGATACGGGATTCACCCCTCCACTTT
J: TRBJ2-7; D: NA; size: NA; V: TRBV20-1; CDR3: CSANANYEQYF; DNA: TGCAGTGCTAATGCGAACTACGAGCAGTACTTC
J: TRBJ1-5; D: NA; size: NA; V: TRBV5-5; CDR3: CASSWNEGRFQPQHF; DNA: TGTGCCAGCAGCTGGAACGAGGGGAGGTTTCAGCCCCAGCATTTT
J: TRBJ2-1; D: TRBD2; size: NA; V: TRBV5-6; CDR3: CASSLQGGEQFF; DNA: TGTGCCAGCAGCTTGCAGGGAGGGGAGCAGTTCTTC
J: TRBJ2-3; D: NA; size: few; V: TRBV13; CDR3: CASDRSTDTQYF; DNA: TGTGCCAGTGACAGGAGCACAGATACGCAGTATTTT
J: TRBJ1-1; D: TRBD1; size: NA; V: TRBV11-2; CDR3: CASSTRQGLILNTEAFF; DNA: TGTGCCAGCAGCACCCGACAGGGTTTGATTTTGAACACTGAAGCTTTCTTT
J: TRBJ2-1; D: NA; size: NA; V: TRBV9; CDR3: CASSVAGWGMSQGIEQFF; DNA: TGTGCCAGCAGCGTAGCGGGGTGGGGTATGTCACAAGGTATAGAGCAGTTCTTC
J: TRBJ1-1; D: TRBD1; size: NA; V: TRBV7-9; CDR3: CASSSNRGSEAFF; DNA: TGTGCCAGCAGCTCGAACAGGGGGTCTGAAGCTTTCTTT
J: TRBJ1-3; D: NA; size: NA; V: TRBV4-1; CDR3: CASSQDQGSRGNTIYF; DNA: TGCGCCAGCAGCCAAGACCAGGGCAGTAGAGGAAACACCATATATTTT
J: TRBJ1-1; D: NA; size: NA; V: TRBV7-9; CDR3: CASSFGETEAFF; DNA: TGTGCCAGCAGCTTCGGAGAGACTGAAGCTTTCTTT
J: TRBJ1-1; D: TRBD1; size: NA; V: TRBV7-6; CDR3: CASTQGQINTEAFF; DNA: TGTGCCAGCACCCAGGGACAGATAAACACTGAAGCTTTCTTT
J: TRBJ1-3; D: NA; size: NA; V: TRBV7-3; CDR3: CASSLAGVGNTIYF; DNA: TGTGCCAGCAGCTTAGCGGGGGTTGGAAACACCATATATTTT
J: TRBJ1-5; D: NA; size: NA; V: TRBV2; CDR3: CASSPVGRSNQPQHF; DNA: TGTGCCAGCAGTCCCGTCGGGAGGAGCAATCAGCCCCAGCATTTT
J: TRBJ2-1; D: NA; size: NA; V: TRBV7-2; CDR3: CASSSLGVTTNEQFF; DNA: TGTGCCAGCAGCTCCCTAGGGGTTACCACCAATGAGCAGTTCTTC
J: TRBJ1-2; D: TRBD1; size: NA; V: TRBV28; CDR3: CASSLRDRGQGGYTF; DNA: TGTGCCAGCAGTTTGCGGGACAGGGGGCAGGGTGGCTACACCTTC
J: TRBJ2-5; D: TRBD2; size: NA; V: TRBV13; CDR3: CASSLGSGGAKTQYF; DNA: TGTGCCAGCAGCTTAGGTAGCGGGGGGGCGAAGACCCAGTACTTC
J: TRBJ2-1; D: TRBD1; size: NA; V: TRBV5-1; CDR3: CASSRLKPGTGGDEQFF; DNA: TGCGCCAGCAGCCGTCTCAAACCCGGGACAGGGGGAGATGAGCAGTTCTTC
J: TRBJ1-5; D: TRBD1; size: NA; V: TRBV7-6; CDR3: CASSPGQGARNQPQHF; DNA: TGTGCCAGCAGCCCGGGACAGGGGGCTCGCAATCAGCCCCAGCATTTT
J: TRBJ2-7; D: TRBD2; size: NA; V: TRBV7-6; CDR3: CASSLAGEGRGGEQYF; DNA: TGTGCCAGCAGCTTAGCTGGGGAGGGGCGGGGAGGCGAGCAGTACTTC
J: TRBJ1-1; D: NA; size: few; V: TRBV27; CDR3: CASSSGKWTEAFF; DNA: TGTGCCAGCAGCTCAGGGAAATGGACTGAAGCTTTCTTT
J: TRBJ1-2; D: TRBD1; size: few; V: TRBV7-3; CDR3: CASSLIGTGENGYTF; DNA: TGTGCCAGCAGCTTAATTGGGACAGGGGAGAATGGCTACACCTTC
J: TRBJ2-7; D: TRBD2; size: NA; V: TRBV7-8; CDR3: CASSPRRGGPYEQYF; DNA: TGTGCCAGCAGCCCCCGTCGGGGGGGCCCCTACGAGCAGTACTTC
J: TRBJ1-1; D: TRBD1; size: NA; V: TRBV6-5; CDR3: CASSPDREVPFF; DNA: TGTGCCAGCAGCCCGGACAGGGAGGTGCCTTTCTTT
J: TRBJ2-4; D: NA; size: NA; V: TRBV7-9; CDR3: CASSLGVFNRNSNQNIQYF; DNA: TGTGCCAGCAGCTTAGGGGTCTTTAACAGGAACAGTAATCAAAACATTCAGTACTTC
J: TRBJ2-7; D: TRBD1; size: once; V: TRBV4-2; CDR3: CASSQPPGQGYSGQYF; DNA: TGTGCCAGCAGCCAACCTCCGGGACAGGGGTATTCCGGGCAGTACTTC
J: TRBJ2-7; D: NA; size: NA; V: TRBV28; CDR3: CASSPFPGEQYF; DNA: TGTGCCAGCAGTCCTTTCCCCGGGGAGCAGTACTTC
J: TRBJ2-1; D: NA; size: few; V: TRBV9; CDR3: CASSVEGGGTGYNEQFF; DNA: TGTGCCAGCAGCGTAGAAGGGGGGGGCACTGGGTACAATGAGCAGTTCTTC
J: TRBJ1-1; D: TRBD1; size: NA; V: TRBV29-1; CDR3: CSTHWIGTERGDPTLSNTEAFF; DNA: TGCAGCACCCACTGGATCGGGACAGAACGTGGGGACCCTACCCTATCGAACACTGAAGCTTTCTTT
J: TRBJ1-5; D: NA; size: NA; V: TRBV2; CDR3: CASRGDPQPQHF; DNA: TGTGCCAGCCGGGGGGATCCTCAGCCCCAGCATTTT
J: TRBJ2-7; D: TRBD1; size: NA; V: TRBV27; CDR3: CASSLSGVTGRYEQYF; DNA: TGTGCCAGCAGTTTATCGGGGGTGACAGGGCGCTACGAGCAGTACTTC
J: TRBJ2-2; D: TRBD1; size: NA; V: TRBV5-4; CDR3: CASSPQSGQGARELFF; DNA: TGTGCCAGCAGCCCCCAAAGCGGACAGGGGGCGCGGGAGCTGTTTTTT
J: TRBJ2-2; D: TRBD1; size: NA; V: TRBV6-1; CDR3: CASSGTGVVGAGELFF; DNA: TGTGCCAGCAGTGGCACAGGGGTGGTTGGCGCCGGGGAGCTGTTTTTT
J: TRBJ2-1; D: TRBD2; size: NA; V: TRBV5-1; CDR3: CASSLVASGSYNEQFF; DNA: TGCGCCAGCAGCTTGGTGGCTAGCGGTTCCTACAATGAGCAGTTCTTC
J: TRBJ1-2; D: NA; size: once; V: TRBV5-1; CDR3: CASSLDSLRGGYTF; DNA: TGCGCCAGCAGCCTGGACTCGCTTAGAGGGGGCTACACCTTC
J: TRBJ2-5; D: NA; size: NA; V: TRBV2; CDR3: CASVGQVDGDF; DNA: TGTGCCAGCGTGGGACAAGTGGACGGGGACTTC
J: TRBJ1-2; D: TRBD1; size: NA; V: TRBV9; CDR3: CASSVRTGQGNYGYTF; DNA: TGTGCCAGCAGCGTGAGAACGGGACAGGGGAACTATGGCTACACCTTC
J: TRBJ1-2; D: TRBD1; size: few; V: TRBV7-2; CDR3: CASSFEQGGNYGYTF; DNA: TGTGCCAGCAGCTTCGAACAGGGGGGGAACTATGGCTACACCTTC
J: TRBJ2-1; D: TRBD1; size: NA; V: TRBV9; CDR3: CASSPSGQGYNEQFF; DNA: TGTGCCAGCAGCCCATCCGGACAGGGTTACAATGAGCAGTTCTTC
J: TRBJ1-5; D: NA; size: NA; V: TRBV1; CDR3: CTRGRGTGGKRCNQPQHF; DNA: TGCACCCGCGGAAGGGGGACAGGGGGCAAGAGGTGCAATCAGCCCCAGCATTTT
J: TRBJ2-5; D: TRBD2; size: NA; V: TRBV2; CDR3: CASSEALTGLAKTQYF; DNA: TGTGCCAGCAGTGAAGCGCTTACGGGACTAGCAAAGACCCAGTACTTC
J: TRBJ2-7; D: TRBD1; size: NA; V: TRBV7-3; CDR3: CASSTGTGGSEQYF; DNA: TGTGCCAGCAGCACCGGGACAGGGGGCTCCGAGCAGTACTTC
J: TRBJ1-1; D: NA; size: once; V: TRBV10-3; CDR3: CAISAQNSMNTEAFF; DNA: TGTGCCATCAGTGCTCAGAACAGCATGAACACTGAAGCTTTCTTT
J: TRBJ1-1; D: NA; size: NA; V: TRBV10-3; CDR3: CAISEGIPGRTEAFF; DNA: TGTGCCATCAGTGAGGGTATTCCCGGTCGGACTGAAGCTTTCTTT
J: TRBJ2-6; D: NA; size: NA; V: TRBV7-3; CDR3: CASSGGLSGANVLTF; DNA: TGTGCCAGCAGCGGGGGGTTATCTGGGGCCAACGTCCTGACTTTC
J: TRBJ2-1; D: TRBD2; size: NA; V: TRBV27; CDR3: CASSRASGGYNEQFF; DNA: TGTGCCAGCAGTCGGGCTAGCGGGGGTTACAATGAGCAGTTCTTC
J: TRBJ2-7; D: TRBD1; size: NA; V: TRBV7-8; CDR3: CASRPGTGAAYEQYF; DNA: TGTGCCAGCAGACCAGGGACAGGGGCAGCCTACGAGCAGTACTTC
J: TRBJ1-2; D: NA; size: NA; V: TRBV6-5; CDR3: CASSYSRRDYGYTF; DNA: TGTGCCAGCAGTTACTCGAGGAGAGACTATGGCTACACCTTC
J: TRBJ1-2; D: TRBD1; size: once; V: TRBV6-1; CDR3: CASIDSGTAYGYTF; DNA: TGTGCCAGCATTGATTCCGGGACAGCTTATGGCTACACCTTC
J: TRBJ1-1; D: NA; size: NA; V: TRBV7-9; CDR3: CASSYGGGTEAFF; DNA: TGTGCCAGCAGCTATGGGGGAGGCACTGAAGCTTTCTTT